This is a list of T cell receptor beta chains from one sample in a study of T cell responses to AZD1222 COVID-19 vaccine. The method was immunoSEQ multiplex PCR; TCRdb's version includes in-frame clones alone and lacks a portion of them. Found here are about 140,000 clones, more than 90% of them singletons; the top ten hold about 1.5%. Sequenced material: peripheral blood, taken on day 0 of AZD1222 vaccination. Every receptor here comes from an adult in good health. CDR3s include the opening cysteine and the closing phenylalanine or tryptophan. Each record gives: J gene, V gene, D gene, clone size, CDR3 protein, CDR3 DNA. A D gene is named only where the DNA matches it firmly. Not every row has a clone size; where given, it reads once, few, many or a size class.

>TRBJ1-5|TRBV27|-|-
CASSLLSVRTAEIYSNQPQHF
TGTGCCAGCAGTTTATTGTCGGTCAGGACCGCAGAGATATATAGCAATCAGCCCCAGCATTTT
>TRBJ2-7|TRBV7-3|TRBD2|-
CASSPGLVYEQYF
TGTGCCAGCAGCCCGGGACTAGTGTACGAGCAGTACTTC
>TRBJ2-7|TRBV4-1|TRBD2|-
CASSQRAPGTRFHEQYF
TGCGCCAGCAGCCAGCGAGCCCCCGGGACTAGATTCCACGAGCAGTACTTC
>TRBJ2-2|TRBV24-1|TRBD1|-
CATSDFRDRGTGELFF
TGTGCCACCAGTGATTTTAGGGACAGGGGTACCGGGGAGCTGTTTTTT
>TRBJ1-2|TRBV15|-|-
CATSRGHGTVYGYTF
TGTGCCACCAGCAGGGGCCACGGGACTGTCTATGGCTACACCTTC
>TRBJ2-1|TRBV11-2|-|-
CASTSGSGEQFF
TGTGCCAGCACGAGCGGTTCGGGTGAGCAGTTCTTC
>TRBJ1-2|TRBV29-1|-|-
CSVEDHTGNYGYTF
TGCAGCGTTGAAGACCACACAGGGAACTATGGCTACACCTTC
>TRBJ2-7|TRBV24-1|-|-
CATSDSRGFSYEQYF
TGTGCCACCAGTGATTCGAGGGGGTTCTCCTACGAGCAGTACTTC
>TRBJ1-5|TRBV7-2|-|-
CASSTTGIQPQHF
TGTGCCAGCAGCACCACAGGGATTCAGCCCCAGCATTTT
>TRBJ2-4|TRBV4-1|-|-
CASSQGRGRELAKNIQYF
TGCGCCAGCAGCCAAGGCAGGGGGAGGGAACTAGCCAAAAACATTCAGTACTTC
>TRBJ2-5|TRBV5-1|-|-
CASSPRQAPQETQYF
TGCGCCAGCAGCCCTCGACAGGCCCCCCAAGAGACCCAGTACTTC
>TRBJ1-4|TRBV19|-|-
CASNQGREKLFF
TGTGCCAGTAATCAGGGGCGGGAAAAACTGTTTTTT
>TRBJ2-7|TRBV4-1|-|-
CASSQEQGPSYEQYF
TGCGCCAGCAGCCAAGAGCAGGGGCCTTCCTACGAGCAGTACTTC
>TRBJ2-3|TRBV5-5|-|-
CASSLGHLVDTQYF
TGTGCCAGCAGCTTGGGCCATCTTGTGGATACGCAGTATTTT
>TRBJ1-5|TRBV5-5|-|-
CASSDTGPSNQPQHF
TGTGCCAGCAGCGATACAGGACCCAGCAATCAGCCCCAGCATTTT
>TRBJ2-7|TRBV9|TRBD1|-
CASSVGDRGVSEQYF
TGTGCCAGCAGCGTAGGGGACAGGGGGGTCTCCGAGCAGTACTTC
>TRBJ2-1|TRBV30|-|-
CAATSSYNEQFF
TGTGCCGCGACAAGCTCCTACAATGAGCAGTTCTTC
>TRBJ2-1|TRBV3-1/TRBV3-2|-|-
CASSLPVPPLRSYNEQFF
TGTGCCAGCAGCCTCCCGGTCCCCCCTCTACGGTCCTACAATGAGCAGTTCTTC
>TRBJ1-4|TRBV7-9|-|-
CASSLRGGADEKLFF
TGTGCCAGCAGCTTAAGGGGGGGAGCCGATGAAAAACTGTTTTTT
>TRBJ2-3|TRBV5-1|TRBD1|-
CASSPMGTGATDTQYF
TGCGCCAGCAGCCCCATGGGGACAGGGGCCACAGATACGCAGTATTTT
>TRBJ2-7|TRBV7-9|-|-
CASSLGGYYEQYF
TGTGCCAGCAGCCTCGGGGGCTACTACGAGCAGTACTTC
>TRBJ2-1|TRBV7-3|-|-
CASSTDFYNEQFF
TGTGCCAGCAGCACGGACTTTTACAATGAGCAGTTCTTC
>TRBJ2-5|TRBV7-9|-|once
CASSLVLTGAETQYF
TGTGCCAGCAGCTTAGTGTTGACTGGCGCAGAGACCCAGTACTTC
>TRBJ2-3|TRBV5-6|TRBD2|-
CASSLVTALAGVDTDTQYF
TGTGCCAGCAGCTTGGTGACGGCTCTAGCGGGAGTTGATACAGATACGCAGTATTTT
>TRBJ2-1|TRBV5-1|TRBD2|-
CASEAGGLYNEQFF
TGCGCCAGCGAAGCGGGAGGACTCTACAATGAGCAGTTCTTC
>TRBJ2-1|TRBV6-1|-|-
CASSEAWLPGNNEQFF
TGTGCCAGCAGTGAAGCCTGGCTCCCGGGTAACAATGAGCAGTTCTTC
>TRBJ1-3|TRBV19|-|-
CASCRANTIYF
TGTGCCAGTTGCAGGGCGAACACCATATATTTT
>TRBJ2-1|TRBV5-1|-|-
CASSLSGANEQFF
TGCGCCAGCAGCCTGTCCGGGGCAAATGAGCAGTTCTTC
>TRBJ1-6|TRBV5-1|-|-
CASSPGPTLSSYNSPLHF
TGCGCCAGCAGCCCGGGACCGACGTTGAGCTCCTATAATTCACCCCTCCACTTT
>TRBJ1-2|TRBV19|-|-
CASSSYQYGYTF
TGTGCCAGTAGTAGCTATCAATATGGCTACACCTTC
>TRBJ1-5|TRBV28|-|-
CASSLLGDSYQPQHF
TGTGCCAGCAGTTTGCTTGGAGACAGTTATCAGCCCCAGCATTTT
>TRBJ1-5|TRBV9|-|-
CASSVSGINQPQHF
TGTGCCAGCAGCGTTTCAGGGATCAATCAGCCCCAGCATTTT
>TRBJ1-6|TRBV14|-|few
CASSVLASVSYNSPLHF
TGTGCCAGCAGCGTCCTCGCCAGTGTCTCCTATAATTCACCCCTCCACTTT
>TRBJ1-1|TRBV7-8|-|-
CASSSLGGGTEAFF
TGTGCCAGCAGCTCACTAGGGGGGGGCACTGAAGCTTTCTTT
>TRBJ2-7|TRBV13|TRBD2|-
CASSPSGRTYEQYF
TGTGCCAGCAGCCCGAGCGGGAGGACGTACGAGCAGTACTTC
>TRBJ2-5|TRBV27|TRBD2|-
CASSSWTSGSLETQYF
TGTGCCAGCAGTTCGTGGACTAGCGGGAGTTTAGAGACCCAGTACTTC
>TRBJ1-2|TRBV7-2|-|once
CASSLRTNYGYTF
TGTGCCAGCAGCTTAAGGACTAACTATGGCTACACCTTC
>TRBJ1-1|TRBV4-1|TRBD1|-
CASSRDRQGDTEAFF
TGCGCCAGCAGCCGGGACCGACAGGGGGACACTGAAGCTTTCTTT
>TRBJ1-3|TRBV5-1|-|-
CASSSAPIPSTAGNTIYF
TGCGCCAGCAGCTCCGCACCCATCCCCTCGACAGCTGGAAACACCATATATTTT
>TRBJ1-6|TRBV7-8|TRBD1|-
CASSLPGQGYNSPLHF
TGTGCCAGCAGCTTACCCGGACAGGGCTATAATTCACCCCTCCACTTT
>TRBJ2-7|TRBV12-2|-|-
CASRLERGGGQMSSYEQYF
TGTGCAAGTCGCTTAGAGAGGGGTGGCGGACAGATGAGCTCCTACGAGCAGTACTTC